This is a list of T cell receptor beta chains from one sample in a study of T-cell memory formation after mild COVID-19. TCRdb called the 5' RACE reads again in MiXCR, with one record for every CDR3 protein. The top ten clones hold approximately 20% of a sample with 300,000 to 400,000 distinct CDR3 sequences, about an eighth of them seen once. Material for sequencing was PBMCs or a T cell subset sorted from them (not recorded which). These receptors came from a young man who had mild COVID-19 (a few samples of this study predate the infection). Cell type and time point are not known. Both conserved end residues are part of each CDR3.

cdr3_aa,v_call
CASRGRRSTEAFF,TRBV19
CASRITGEGTQYF,TRBV2
CASSERVRQAGELFF,TRBV6-1
CASNPGGERTDTQYF,TRBV5-5
CASSLWVLAGRQETQYF,TRBV7-8
CASSLVVGELFF,TRBV7-8
CASSSGARGAVTDTQYF,TRBV7-9
CASSLVGGPNSPLHF,TRBV5-1
CASSLVQGAGELFF,TRBV5-1
CATLLSGVSTDTQYF,TRBV7-2
CSAYRETQYF,TRBV29-1
CSASPRGGAFWQFF,TRBV20-1
CASSPGHTIDIAKNIQYF,TRBV14
CASSLTGEIYNEQFF,TRBV7-8
CASRRTADNEKLFF,TRBV12-3/TRBV12-4
CSARDLGQALKGGYTF,TRBV20-1
CATTTGTAAQYF,TRBV12-3/TRBV12-4
CASRSPLDSTYF,TRBV28
CSASRARASTEAFF,TRBV20-1
CSVATGRTEAFF,TRBV29-1
CASSLVAGVHEQFF,TRBV5-6
CASSQEVGLGGETQYF,TRBV4-3
CASSVGGTQYF,TRBV12-3/TRBV12-4
CASSLGDAWGMENEQFF,TRBV11-3
CASSPDRGLNIQYF,TRBV6-2/TRBV6-3
CASAPDLYPDTQYF,TRBV5-1
CASSITGANVLTF,TRBV19
CSASSRGIETQYF,TRBV20-1
CASSVNGAGTGANVLTF,TRBV7-3
CASSHRDSAFRANVLTF,TRBV7-9
CASSLQRGTNSPLHF,TRBV28
CASSSRVLANYGYTF,TRBV7-9
CATEDRNTGELFF,TRBV2
CASSPLITSSYNEQFF,TRBV27
CASSWGQGAEQYF,TRBV6-2/TRBV6-3
CASSPVGGLEPQHF,TRBV27
CATSREGGNHEQFF,TRBV15